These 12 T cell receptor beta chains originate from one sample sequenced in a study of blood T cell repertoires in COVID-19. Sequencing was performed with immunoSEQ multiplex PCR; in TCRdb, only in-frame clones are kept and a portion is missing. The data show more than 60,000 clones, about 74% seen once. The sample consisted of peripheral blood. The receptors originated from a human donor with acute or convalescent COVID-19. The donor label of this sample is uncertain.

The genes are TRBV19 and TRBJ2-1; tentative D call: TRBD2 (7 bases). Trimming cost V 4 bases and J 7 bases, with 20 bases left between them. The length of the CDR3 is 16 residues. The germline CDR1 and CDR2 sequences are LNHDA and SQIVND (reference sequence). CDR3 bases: TGTGCCAGTAGTAAACGAGGGGGGGCCGTATTTAATGAGCAGTTCTTC. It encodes CASSKRGGAVFNEQFF.

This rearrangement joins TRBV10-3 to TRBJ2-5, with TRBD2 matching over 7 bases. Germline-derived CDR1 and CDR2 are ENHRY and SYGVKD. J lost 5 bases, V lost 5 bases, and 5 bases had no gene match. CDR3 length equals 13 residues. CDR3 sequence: CAISRGEGETQYF. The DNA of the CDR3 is TGTGCCATCAGTCGGGGGGAGGGGGAGACCCAGTACTTC.

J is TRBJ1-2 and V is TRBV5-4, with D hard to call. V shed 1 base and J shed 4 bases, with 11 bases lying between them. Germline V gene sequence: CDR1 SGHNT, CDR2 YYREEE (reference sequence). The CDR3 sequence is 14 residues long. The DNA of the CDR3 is TGTGCCAGCAGCTTGACCCAGGTGCCCTATGGCTACACCTTC. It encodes CASSLTQVPYGYTF.

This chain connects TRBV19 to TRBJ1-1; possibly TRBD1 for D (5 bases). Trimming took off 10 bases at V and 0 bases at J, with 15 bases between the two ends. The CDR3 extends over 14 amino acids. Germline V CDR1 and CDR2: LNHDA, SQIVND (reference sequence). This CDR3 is CATSRRGMNTEAFF. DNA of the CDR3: TGTGCCACTTCCAGGAGGGGAATGAACACTGAAGCTTTCTTT.

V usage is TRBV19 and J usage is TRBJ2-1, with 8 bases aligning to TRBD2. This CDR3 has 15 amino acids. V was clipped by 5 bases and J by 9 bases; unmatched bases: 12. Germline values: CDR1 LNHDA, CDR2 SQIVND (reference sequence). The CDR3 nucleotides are TGTGCCAGTAGTTCGCTTGGCGGGAGGCGGGGTGAGCAGTTCTTC. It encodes CASSSLGGRRGEQFF.

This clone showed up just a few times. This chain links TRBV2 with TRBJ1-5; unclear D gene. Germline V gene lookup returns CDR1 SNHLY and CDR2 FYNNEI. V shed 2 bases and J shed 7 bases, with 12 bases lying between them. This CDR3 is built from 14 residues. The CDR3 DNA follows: TGTGCCAGCAGTGAACGGCCAGGTCCACAGCCCCAGCATTTT. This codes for CASSERPGPQPQHF.

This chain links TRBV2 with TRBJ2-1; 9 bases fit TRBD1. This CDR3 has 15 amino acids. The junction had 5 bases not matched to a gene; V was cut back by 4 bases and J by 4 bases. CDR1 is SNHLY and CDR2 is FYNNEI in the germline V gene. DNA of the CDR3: TGTGCCAGCAGTGCACAGGGGGCGCGGTACAATGAGCAGTTCTTC. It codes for CASSAQGARYNEQFF.

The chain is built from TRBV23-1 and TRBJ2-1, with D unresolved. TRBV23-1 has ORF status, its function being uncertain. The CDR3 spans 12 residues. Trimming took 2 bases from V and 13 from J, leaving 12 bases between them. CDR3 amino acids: CASSQTAGSQFF. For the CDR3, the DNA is TGCGCCAGCAGTCAAACAGCAGGTTCACAGTTCTTC.

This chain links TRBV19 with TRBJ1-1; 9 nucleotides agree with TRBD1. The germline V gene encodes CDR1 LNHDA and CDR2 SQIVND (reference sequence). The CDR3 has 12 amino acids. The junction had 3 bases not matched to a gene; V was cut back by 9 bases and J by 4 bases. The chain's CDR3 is CASRDRVTEAFF. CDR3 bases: TGTGCCAGCCGGGACAGGGTCACTGAAGCTTTCTTT.

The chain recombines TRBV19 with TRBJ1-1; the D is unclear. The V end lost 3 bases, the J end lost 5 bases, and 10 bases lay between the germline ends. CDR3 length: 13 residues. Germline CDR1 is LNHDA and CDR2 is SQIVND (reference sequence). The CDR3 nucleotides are TGTGCCAGTAGTATGGGCCAGGCTACTGAAGCTTTCTTT. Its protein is CASSMGQATEAFF.

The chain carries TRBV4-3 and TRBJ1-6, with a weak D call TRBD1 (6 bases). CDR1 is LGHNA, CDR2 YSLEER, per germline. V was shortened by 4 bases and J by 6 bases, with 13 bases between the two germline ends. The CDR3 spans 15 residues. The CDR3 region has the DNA TGCGCCAGCAGCCTAACGGGGACAAGTAATTCACCCCTCCACTTT. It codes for CASSLTGTSNSPLHF.

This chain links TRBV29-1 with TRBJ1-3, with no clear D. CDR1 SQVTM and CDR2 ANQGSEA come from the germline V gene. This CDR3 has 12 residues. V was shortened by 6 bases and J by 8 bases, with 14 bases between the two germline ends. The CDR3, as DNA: TGCAGCGTGGAACGCAACCAGGACACCATATATTTT. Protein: CSVERNQDTIYF.